This T cell receptor (beta chain) was found in a study of cytomegalovirus exposure and HLA in healthy donors. Study-wide results and limits: A subsequent analysis found that TCR clusters from the first cohort also tended to co-occur in the 120 or so validation repertoires, with approximately 94% of cluster scores above 0. Among the CMV-associated chains, three were confirmed in vitro as specific for CMV antigens. Cytomegalovirus-associated status was assigned to roughly 160 TCR beta chains. It was reported that the classifier diagnosed cytomegalovirus status with high specificity and sensitivity in both the original and validation cohorts.

Sequencing was performed with immunoSEQ multiplex PCR; in TCRdb, only in-frame clones are kept and a portion is missing. The sample has 150,000 to 200,000 clones, nearly 90% seen once. With regard to this clone: Its target is unknown.

V lost 3 bases to trimming and J lost 6 bases; unmatched junction nucleotides: 11. CDR3 length: 15 amino acids. Germline V gives CDR1 SEHNR, CDR2 FQNEAQ (reference sequence). The V and J genes are TRBV7-9 and TRBJ2-7; 7 nucleotides agree with TRBD1. The receptor comes from a woman between 18 and 30 years old in good health and CMV-seropositive. Sequencing input: PBMCs. The CDR3 DNA sequence: TGTGCCAGCAGCTTCTCCGGCGACAGGGTCCTCGAGCAGTACTTC. Its translation: CASSFSGDRVLEQYF.